This T cell receptor (beta chain) was identified in a study of cytomegalovirus exposure and HLA in healthy donors. TCRdb's copy holds only in-frame clones and misses some; the assay was immunoSEQ multiplex PCR. The table shows about 110,000 clones, with roughly 88% occurring only once. Study-level results: Rare TCR sequences predominated, though certain public TCRs were found in many donors.

This clone was counted once. Its antigen remains unidentified. CDR1 is LNHNV, CDR2 YYDKDF, per germline (reference sequence). This CDR3 spans 17 amino acids. With 0 bases clipped from V and 1 base from J, the junction kept 4 bases outside the gene matches. The TCR was taken from a woman in her twenties or thirties in good health and CMV-seropositive. What was sequenced was PBMCs. The gene calls are TRBV15 and TRBJ2-3; the match to TRBD2 covers 10 bases. The CDR3 region is CATSREAGGPGTDTQYF. The CDR3 DNA is TGTGCCACCAGCAGAGAAGCGGGAGGGCCGGGCACAGATACGCAGTATTTT.